This TCR beta chain was recovered during a study of blood T cells in healthy people across ages (dated by TCRdb to between 2014 and 2017). Looking at the study overall: In model experiments, roughly one uniquely barcoded TCR beta cDNA molecule per two T cells was captured by template switching. For two donors (one aged 18 to 29 and one aged 80 or older), the study analyzed two additional independent replicas of 1 million unique cDNA reads from the same blood draw. The study measured age-related changes in TCR beta repertoire diversity using deep sequencing normalized with unique cDNA molecular identifiers. The donors were split into four age groups: young (average about 15 years), middle-aged (roughly 40), aged (more than 60) and long-lived (under 85). On the study overall, not on this receptor specifically: Total diversity estimates from one million sequenced T cells were considered lower bounds and underestimates. A strong correlation was found between observed TCR beta diversity and the percentage of naive T cells measured by flow cytometry. Compared with the aged group, the long-lived group had more naive CD4+ T cells, fewer expanded clones and increased TCR diversity, suggesting age selection. Bulk unsorted PBMC profiling prevented conclusive comparison of naive and antigen-experienced compartments. Observed TCR beta diversity per million T cells fell roughly linearly with age, and a significant reduction was already apparent by age approximately 41. Because donor CMV infection status was unknown, age-related changes in expanded clonotypes were potentially confounded.

This clonotype was counted between two and nine times. There is no known antigen for this receptor. Base qualities are missing; no much larger clone stands one base away. The approximately 39 donors, aged roughly 6 to 100 years, were systemically healthy Caucasian individuals from Russia. Each donor gave ten milliliters of peripheral blood, drawn into EDTA-treated Vacutainer tubes. Ficoll-Paque density-gradient centrifugation was used to isolate PBMCs, with at least 6 million obtained per sample. Total RNA was extracted from PBMCs with Trizol reagent, with at least 6 micrograms obtained per sample. For every donor, an aliquot of PBMCs went through flow cytometry to measure the percentages of naive CD45RAhigh/CD27high T cells. Relative to germline, V is missing 10 bases and J is missing 7 bases, with 12 bases of the junction outside any gene match. The germline V gene yields SNHLY for CDR1 and FYNNEI for CDR2. The CDR3 spans 13 residues, from the cysteine through the phenylalanine. Just the 39-base CDR3 DNA is kept, in frame starting at base 1.

The library came from 5' RACE. Sequencing used an Illumina HiSeq 2500. A second about 7 to 12 cycle PCR used a sample-barcoded 5' primer and a J-beta primer mix. Each TCR beta cDNA molecule received a unique molecular identifier from a template-switch 5' adaptor carrying 12 random nucleotides. At least 3 million CDR3-containing paired-end reads were obtained from each sample. The Mint cDNA synthesis kit, primed by a TRBC-specific oligonucleotide, was used to synthesize first-strand cDNA from all RNA. All cDNA was treated with uracil-DNA glycosylase and then went through a first 18-cycle PCR with the universal primers M1SS and BC2_uni_R. Per the authors' processing: For normalization, 1 million high-quality reads were randomly selected from each sample, with every read carrying a distinct molecular identifier. Instead of being binned into consensus sequences, reads that shared molecular identifiers were thrown out. MiTCR, run with a Q25 quality threshold and the strictest error-elimination algorithm, handled CDR3 identification, clonotype clustering and error correction. A nonparametric unseen species model with Euler transformation was used to estimate a lower bound on total TCR beta diversity. TCRdb's own reprocessing of the public reads used fastp at Q25 and MiXCR and kept productive beta chains. Each entry merges the rows of one CDR3 protein and shows their most common DNA and genes. The V and J calls shown here were made by TCRdb, not taken from the authors' results. Counted in this sample were nearly 800,000 distinct CDR3 sequences; around a quarter of them appeared once. The ten largest clones take up more than 3% of the sample.

The data were also submitted as part of a second study, on T cells of mothers and their children. The second paper further reports: Nine systemically healthy Caucasian individuals, comprising three mothers and their six children, were included as donors. cDNA synthesis consumed the entire amount of extracted RNA, loaded at approximately 1.6 ug RNA in each 15 ul reaction. In the second PCR, the M1S primer introduced both the sample barcodes and 2-4 random nucleotides. Each mother yielded over 8 million TCR beta CDR3 reads and each child about 3 million reads. Thymic selection shapes the output of TCR recombination in a similar way in related and unrelated pairs, and inherited differences have a minor effect. Normalized repertoire overlap was always slightly but never significantly higher in related than unrelated mother-child pairs. Persistent microchimeric T cell clones were not detected, at a sensitivity of 85 to 100 clones per million clonotypes. To look for features that set related mother-child pairs apart from unrelated individuals, the researchers ran deep NGS to compare the TCR beta repertoires of mothers and children. Mothers averaged approximately 41 +/- 4 years of age and children averaged around 10 +/- 4 years. After adapters were ligated using NEBNext reagents, the libraries underwent 100+100 nt paired-end sequencing on an Illumina HiSeq 2000. Mother and child libraries were prepared a month apart and sequenced in separate runs to prevent cross-contamination. Between roughly 500,000 and 2,000,000 distinct TCR beta clonotypes were identified per donor. Naive TCR beta clonotypes were estimated from low-frequency clonotypes matched to each donor's FACS-determined naive share, without sorting.

The rearrangement joined TRBV2 to TRBJ2-7, with 8 middle bases fitting TRBD1. Sequencing was performed on blood. The sequence was collected from a boy between 5 and 17 years old in good health. The base sequence is TGTGCCACAAGACAGGGGATCTCGGAGGAGCAGTACTTC. Translated, this gives CATRQGISEEQYF.